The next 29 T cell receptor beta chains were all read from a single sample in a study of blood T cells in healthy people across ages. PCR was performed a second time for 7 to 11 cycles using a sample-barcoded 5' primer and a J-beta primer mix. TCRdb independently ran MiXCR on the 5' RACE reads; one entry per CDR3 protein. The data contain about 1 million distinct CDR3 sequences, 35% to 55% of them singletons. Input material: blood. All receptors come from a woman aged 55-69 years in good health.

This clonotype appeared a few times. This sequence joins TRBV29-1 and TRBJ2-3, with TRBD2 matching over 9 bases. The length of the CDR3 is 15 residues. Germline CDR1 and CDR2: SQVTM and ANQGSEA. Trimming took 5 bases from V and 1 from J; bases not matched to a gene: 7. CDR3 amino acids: CSVLGLAGRTDTQYF. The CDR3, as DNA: TGCAGCGTTCTCGGGCTAGCGGGACGCACAGATACGCAGTATTTT.

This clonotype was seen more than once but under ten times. The CDR3 here is CASSFDRSSYNSPLHF. The CDR3 DNA sequence: TGTGCCAGCAGTTTTGACCGCAGCTCCTATAATTCACCCCTCCACTTT. The rearrangement uses TRBV27 and TRBJ1-6, with D uncertain. The V gene lost 3 bases and the J gene lost 0 bases, with 9 bases spanning the gap. The CDR3 runs 16 residues. From germline, CDR1 is MNHEY and CDR2 SMNVEV (reference sequence).

CDR3 amino acids: CASSFTRDVYGYTF. Here the CDR3 DNA reads TGTGCCAGCAGCTTTACCAGGGACGTCTATGGCTACACCTTC. This chain connects TRBV7-8 to TRBJ1-2; D may be TRBD1 (5 bases). Germline V gene lookup returns CDR1 SGHVS and CDR2 FQNEAQ. The CDR3 is 14 residues long. With 3 bases removed from V and 4 bases from J, the gap between germline ends came to 12 bases.

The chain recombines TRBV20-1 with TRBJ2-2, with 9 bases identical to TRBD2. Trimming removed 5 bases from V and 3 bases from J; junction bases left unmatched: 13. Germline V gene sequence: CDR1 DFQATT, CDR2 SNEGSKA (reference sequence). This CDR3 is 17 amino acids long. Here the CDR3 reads CSASGLAGRVDTGELFF. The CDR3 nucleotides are TGCAGTGCTTCGGGACTAGCCGGGAGGGTGGACACCGGGGAGCTGTTTTTT.

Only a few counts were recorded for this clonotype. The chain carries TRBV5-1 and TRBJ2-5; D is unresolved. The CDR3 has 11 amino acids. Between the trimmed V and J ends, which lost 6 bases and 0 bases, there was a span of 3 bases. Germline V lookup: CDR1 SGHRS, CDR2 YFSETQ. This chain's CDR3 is CASKDQETQYF. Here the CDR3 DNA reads TGCGCCAGCAAAGACCAAGAGACCCAGTACTTC.

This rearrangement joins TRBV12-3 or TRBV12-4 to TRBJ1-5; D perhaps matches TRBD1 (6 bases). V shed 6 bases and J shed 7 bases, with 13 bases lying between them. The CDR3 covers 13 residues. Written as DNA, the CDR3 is TGTGCCAGCAGAGCCCAGGGGATCCAGCCCCAGCATTTT. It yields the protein CASRAQGIQPQHF.

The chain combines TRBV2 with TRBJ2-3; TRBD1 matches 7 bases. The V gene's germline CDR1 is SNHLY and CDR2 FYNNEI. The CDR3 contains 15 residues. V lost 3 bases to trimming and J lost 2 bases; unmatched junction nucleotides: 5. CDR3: CASSEPGQSTDTQYF. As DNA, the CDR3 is TGTGCCAGCAGTGAGCCGGGACAGTCCACAGATACGCAGTATTTT.

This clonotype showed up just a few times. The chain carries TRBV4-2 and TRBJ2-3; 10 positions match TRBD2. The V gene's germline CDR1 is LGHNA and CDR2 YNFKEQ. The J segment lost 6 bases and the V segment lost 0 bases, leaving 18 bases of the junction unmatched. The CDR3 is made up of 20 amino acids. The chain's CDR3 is CASSQDKRTSGTSVGDTQYF. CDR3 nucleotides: TGTGCCAGCAGCCAAGATAAGAGGACATCCGGGACTAGCGTCGGGGATACGCAGTATTTT.

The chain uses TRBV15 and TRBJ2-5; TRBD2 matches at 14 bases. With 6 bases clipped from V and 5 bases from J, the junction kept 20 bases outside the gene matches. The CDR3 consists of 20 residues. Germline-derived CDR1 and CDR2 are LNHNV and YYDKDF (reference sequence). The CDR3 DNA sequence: TGTGCCACCAGTTCTTACGGAGCCCGACTAGCGGGAGGGCCGCGGGAGACCCAGTACTTC. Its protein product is CATSSYGARLAGGPRETQYF. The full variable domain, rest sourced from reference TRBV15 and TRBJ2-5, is DAMVIQNPRYQVTQFGKPVTLSCSQTLNHNVMYWYQQKSSQAPKLLFHYYDKDFNNEADTPDNFQSRRPNTSFCFLDIRSPGLGDTAMYLCATSSYGARLAGGPRETQYFGPGTRLLVL.

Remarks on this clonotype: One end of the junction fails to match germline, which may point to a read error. CDR3 region: CASSPVAGAYSYGQYF. CDR3 DNA: TGTGCCAGCAGCCCAGTAGCGGGAGCTTACTCCTACGGGCAGTACTTC. This sequence joins TRBV11-2 and TRBJ2-7, with 9 bases that match TRBD2. CDR3 length equals 16 residues. The germline CDR1 and CDR2 sequences are SGHAT and FQNNGV.

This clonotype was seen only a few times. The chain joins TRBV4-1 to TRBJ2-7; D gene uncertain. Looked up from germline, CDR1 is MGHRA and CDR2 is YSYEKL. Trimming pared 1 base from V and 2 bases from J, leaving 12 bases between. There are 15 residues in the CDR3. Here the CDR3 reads CASSQAPSAPYEQYF. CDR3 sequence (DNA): TGCGCCAGCAGCCAAGCGCCCTCTGCCCCCTACGAGCAGTACTTC.

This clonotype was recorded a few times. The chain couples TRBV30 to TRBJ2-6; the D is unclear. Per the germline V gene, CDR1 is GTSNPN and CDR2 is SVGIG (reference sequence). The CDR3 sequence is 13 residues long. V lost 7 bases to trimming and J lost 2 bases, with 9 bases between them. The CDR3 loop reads CASPLPGANVLTF. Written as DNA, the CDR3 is TGTGCCTCCCCACTGCCTGGGGCCAACGTCCTGACTTTC.

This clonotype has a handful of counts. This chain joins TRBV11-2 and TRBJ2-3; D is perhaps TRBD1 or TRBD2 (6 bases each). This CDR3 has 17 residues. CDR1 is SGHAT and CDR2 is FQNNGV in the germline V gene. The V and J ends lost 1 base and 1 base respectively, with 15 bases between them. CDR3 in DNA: TGTGCCAGCAGCTTAGGACAGGCCTCTAGCGGCACAGATACGCAGTATTTT. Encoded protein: CASSLGQASSGTDTQYF.

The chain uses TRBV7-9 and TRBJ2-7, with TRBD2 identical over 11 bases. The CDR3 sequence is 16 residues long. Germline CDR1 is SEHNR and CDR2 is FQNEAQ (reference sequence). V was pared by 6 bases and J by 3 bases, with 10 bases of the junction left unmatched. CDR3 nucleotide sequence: TGTGCCAGCAGTCCCACTAGCGGGAGCTTCTTCTACGAGCAGTACTTC. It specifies CASSPTSGSFFYEQYF.

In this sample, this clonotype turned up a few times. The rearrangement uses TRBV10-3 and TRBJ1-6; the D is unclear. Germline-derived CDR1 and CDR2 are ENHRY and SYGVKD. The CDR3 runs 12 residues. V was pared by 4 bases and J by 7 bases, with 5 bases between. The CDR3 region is CAISGLNSPLHF. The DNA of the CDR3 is TGTGCCATCAGTGGACTCAATTCACCCCTCCACTTT.

The CDR3 spells CASSLSTDSYEQYF. The CDR3 DNA reads as TGTGCCAGCAGTTTATCGACAGACTCCTACGAGCAGTACTTC. The chain recombines TRBV27 with TRBJ2-4, with D maybe TRBD1 (5 bases). The J call is uncertain, as TRBJ2-7 better fits the DNA end. Germline CDR1 MNHEY, CDR2 SMNVEV (reference sequence). CDR3 size: 14 residues.

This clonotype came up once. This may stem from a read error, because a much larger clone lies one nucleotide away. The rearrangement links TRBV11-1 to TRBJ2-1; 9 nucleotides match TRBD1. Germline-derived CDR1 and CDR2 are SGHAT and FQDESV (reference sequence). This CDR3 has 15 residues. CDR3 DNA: TGTGCCAGCAGCACCCAGGGACAGGGTGGCAATGGGCAGTTCTTC. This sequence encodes CASSTQGQGGNGQFF.

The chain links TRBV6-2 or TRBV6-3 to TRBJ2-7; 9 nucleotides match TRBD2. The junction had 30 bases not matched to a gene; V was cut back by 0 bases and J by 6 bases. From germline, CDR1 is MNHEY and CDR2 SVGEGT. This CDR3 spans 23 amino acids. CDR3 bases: TGTGCCAGCAGTTACTCGGTGGGGTCTCTGGAAAGGGGAACGCTAGCGGGAAAATCCGAGCAGTACTTC. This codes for CASSYSVGSLERGTLAGKSEQYF.

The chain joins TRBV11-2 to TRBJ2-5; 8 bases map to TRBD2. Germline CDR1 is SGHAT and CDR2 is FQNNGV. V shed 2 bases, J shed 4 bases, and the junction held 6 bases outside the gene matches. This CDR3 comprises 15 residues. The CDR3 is CASSLFVAGGETQYF. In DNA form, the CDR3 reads TGTGCCAGCAGCTTATTCGTGGCGGGAGGAGAGACCCAGTACTTC.

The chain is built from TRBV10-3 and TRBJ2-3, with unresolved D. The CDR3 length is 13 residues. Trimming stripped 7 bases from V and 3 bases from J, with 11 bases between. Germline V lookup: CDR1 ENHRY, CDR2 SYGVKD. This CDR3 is CAITSDGTDTQYF. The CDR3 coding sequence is TGTGCCATCACCTCGGACGGGACAGATACGCAGTATTTT.

CDR3 protein: CASSSRFHRGNRDEQFF. DNA for the CDR3: TGTGCCAGCAGCAGTCGATTCCACAGGGGGAATCGCGATGAGCAGTTCTTC. J is TRBJ2-1 and V is TRBV9; 8 bases align to TRBD1. This CDR3 region has 17 residues. Germline trimming cut 4 bases from V and 8 bases from J; bases unmatched to any gene: 17. Per the germline V gene, CDR1 is SGDLS and CDR2 is YYNGEE. The entire variable domain, with the rest obtained from reference TRBV9 and TRBJ2-1, is as follows: DSGVTQTPKHLITATGQRVTLRCSPRSGDLSVYWYQQSLDQGLQFLIQYYNGEERAKGNILERFSAQQFPDLHSELNLSSLELGDSALYFCASSSRFHRGNRDEQFFGPGTRLTVL.

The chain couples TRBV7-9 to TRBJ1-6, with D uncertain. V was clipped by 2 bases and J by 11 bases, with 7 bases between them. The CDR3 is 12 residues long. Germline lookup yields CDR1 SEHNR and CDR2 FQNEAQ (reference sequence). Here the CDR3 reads CASSLSSPPLHF. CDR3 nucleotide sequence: TGTGCCAGCAGCTTAAGCTCTCCACCCCTCCACTTT.

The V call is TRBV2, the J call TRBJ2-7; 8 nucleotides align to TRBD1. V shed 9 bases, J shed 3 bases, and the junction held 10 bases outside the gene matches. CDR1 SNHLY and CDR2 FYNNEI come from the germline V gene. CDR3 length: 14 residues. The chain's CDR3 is CASKSTGGYYEQYF. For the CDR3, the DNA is TGTGCCAGTAAGAGTACAGGGGGGTACTACGAGCAGTACTTC.

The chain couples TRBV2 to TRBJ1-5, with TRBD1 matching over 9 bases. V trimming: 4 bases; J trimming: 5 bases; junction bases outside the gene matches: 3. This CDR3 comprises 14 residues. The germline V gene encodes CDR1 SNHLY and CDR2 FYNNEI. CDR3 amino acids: CASSAGTGYQPQHF. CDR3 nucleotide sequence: TGTGCCAGCAGTGCAGGGACAGGGTATCAGCCCCAGCATTTT.

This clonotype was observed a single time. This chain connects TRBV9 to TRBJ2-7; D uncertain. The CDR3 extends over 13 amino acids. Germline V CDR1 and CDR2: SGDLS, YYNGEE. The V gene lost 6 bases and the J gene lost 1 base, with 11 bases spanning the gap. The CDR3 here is CASKPDGSYEQYF. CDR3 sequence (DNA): TGTGCCAGCAAACCCGACGGTTCCTACGAGCAGTACTTC.

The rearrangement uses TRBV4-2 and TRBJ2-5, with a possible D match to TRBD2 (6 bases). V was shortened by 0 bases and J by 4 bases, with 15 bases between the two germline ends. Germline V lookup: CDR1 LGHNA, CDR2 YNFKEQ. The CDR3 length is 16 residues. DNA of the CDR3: TGTGCCAGCAGCCAAGAAGGAGGGAGTATCGCAGAGACCCAGTACTTC. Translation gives CASSQEGGSIAETQYF.

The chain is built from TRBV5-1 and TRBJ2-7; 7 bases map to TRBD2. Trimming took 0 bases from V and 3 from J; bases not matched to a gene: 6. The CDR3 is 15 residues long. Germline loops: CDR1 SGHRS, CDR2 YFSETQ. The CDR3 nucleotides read TGCGCCAGCAGCTTGGCTTCCCCGGGGGGCTACGAGCAGTACTTC. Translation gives CASSLASPGGYEQYF.

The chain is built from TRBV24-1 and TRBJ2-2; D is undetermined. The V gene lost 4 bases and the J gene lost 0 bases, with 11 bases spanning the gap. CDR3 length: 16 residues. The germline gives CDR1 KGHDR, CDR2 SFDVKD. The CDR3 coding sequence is TGTGCCACCAGTGACCCCGGGTCGGCGAACACCGGGGAGCTGTTTTTT. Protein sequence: CATSDPGSANTGELFF.

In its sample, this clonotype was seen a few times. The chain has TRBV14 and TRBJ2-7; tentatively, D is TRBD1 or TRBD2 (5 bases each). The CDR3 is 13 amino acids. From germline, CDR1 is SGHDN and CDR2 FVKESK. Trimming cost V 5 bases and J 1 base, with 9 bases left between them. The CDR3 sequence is CASSFWGSYEQYF. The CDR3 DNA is TGTGCCAGCAGCTTTTGGGGGTCCTACGAGCAGTACTTC.